This entry lists 29 T cell receptor beta chains sequenced from one sample in a study of shared clonotypes between healthy human individuals. Terminally differentiated effector memory CD45RA+ cells were excluded from the naive CD8 cells, which were CD45RO-negative and positively selected for CCR7. Only in-frame clones appear in the TCRdb table, and some are missing; sequencing was by immunoSEQ multiplex PCR. The sample consists of around 1.9 million clones, around 93% of them appearing once. The sequenced material came from naive CD8+ T cells from PBMCs. The receptors originated from a man aged 18 to 29 in good health. Some clones in this sample may be carry-over from other donors' samples.

The rearrangement joins TRBV14 to TRBJ2-3, with 7 bases lining up with TRBD2. Trimming removed 1 base from V and 4 bases from J; junction bases left unmatched: 8. This CDR3 has 16 residues. CDR1 is SGHDN and CDR2 is FVKESK in the germline V gene. CDR3 sequence: CASSQGEAGWADTQYF. CDR3 nucleotide sequence: TGTGCCAGCAGCCAAGGAGAAGCGGGATGGGCAGATACGCAGTATTTT. Complete variable domain (other parts from reference TRBV14 and TRBJ2-3): EAGVTQFPSHSVIEKGQTVTLRCDPISGHDNLYWYRRVMGKEIKFLLHFVKESKQDESGMPNNRFLAERTGGTYSTLKVQPAELEDSGVYFCASSQGEAGWADTQYFGPGTRLTVL.

The chain employs TRBV19 and TRBJ1-2; the D is unclear. CDR1 LNHDA and CDR2 SQIVND come from the germline V gene (reference sequence). Trimming cost V 4 bases and J 8 bases, with 11 bases left between them. This CDR3 is 12 amino acids long. In DNA, the CDR3 is TGTGCCAGTAGTAGCGCTCGAGGAGGCTACACCTTC. Its translation is CASSSARGGYTF.

This rearrangement joins TRBV4-1 to TRBJ2-7; TRBD2 agrees at 8 bases. The CDR3 sequence is 16 residues long. The germline gives CDR1 MGHRA, CDR2 YSYEKL. The junction had 9 bases not matched to a gene; V was cut back by 1 base and J by 4 bases. The CDR3 sequence: CASSQAYAGGPYEQYF. CDR3 coding DNA: TGCGCCAGCAGCCAAGCCTACGCGGGAGGACCATACGAGCAGTACTTC.

This sequence joins TRBV9 and TRBJ2-1, with 8 bases lining up with TRBD2. The junction had 10 bases not matched to a gene; V was cut back by 2 bases and J by 3 bases. Germline V lookup: CDR1 SGDLS, CDR2 YYNGEE. The CDR3 runs 17 residues. CDR3 bases: TGTGCCAGCAGCGTCGGGGGCGGACTAGCAGACTACAATGAGCAGTTCTTC. It translates to CASSVGGGLADYNEQFF.

About this clone itself: This specimen includes other DNA sequences encoding the same CDR3. As DNA, the CDR3 is TGTGCCTGGAGTGTAGTAGGGGGCGAGCAGTACTTC. This translates into CAWSVVGGEQYF. This chain connects TRBV30 to TRBJ2-7, with D maybe TRBD1 (6 bases). The CDR3 has 12 residues. V was shortened by 0 bases and J by 6 bases, with 9 bases between the two germline ends. Germline lookup yields CDR1 GTSNPN and CDR2 SVGIG (reference sequence). Full variable domain (rest looked up from reference TRBV30 and TRBJ2-7): SQTIHQWPATLVQPVGSPLSLECTVEGTSNPNLYWYRQAAGRGLQLLFYSVGIGQISSEVPQNLSASRPQDRQFILSSKKLLLSDSGFYLCAWSVVGGEQYFGPGTRLTVT.

The gene calls are TRBV15 and TRBJ1-5; D uncertain. The CDR3 has 15 amino acids. The V and J ends lost 3 bases and 0 bases respectively, with 9 bases between them. The V gene's germline CDR1 is LNHNV and CDR2 YYDKDF (reference sequence). The CDR3 nucleotides read TGTGCCACCAGCAGGGGAGACATTAGCAATCAGCCCCAGCATTTT. This sequence encodes CATSRGDISNQPQHF.

This rearrangement joins TRBV6-5 to TRBJ2-1; TRBD1 might be the D (5 bases). Deletions cut 7 bases from V and 0 bases from J, with 13 bases between. Germline CDR1 reads MNHEY; CDR2 reads SVGAGI. The CDR3 spans 15 residues. CDR3 protein: CASNQGVGSYNEQFF. The CDR3 nucleotides read TGTGCCAGCAACCAAGGGGTCGGCTCCTACAATGAGCAGTTCTTC.

CDR3 DNA: TGTGCCAGCAGCTTGACCGGCGACGGGACTGAAGCTTTCTTT. It yields the protein CASSLTGDGTEAFF. V and J are TRBV5-5 and TRBJ1-1, with no clear D. Germline CDR1 is SGHKS and CDR2 is YYEKEE (reference sequence). Trimming shortened V by 1 base and J by 5 bases, and 12 bases separated the two germline ends. The CDR3 spans 14 residues.

The chain combines TRBV2 with TRBJ2-7; 9 positions match TRBD1. The V segment lost 7 bases and the J segment 5 bases; nucleotides outside the gene matches: 15. Germline-derived CDR1 and CDR2 are SNHLY and FYNNEI. This CDR3 spans 16 amino acids. The CDR3: CASIHGPRDREHEQYF. The CDR3 nucleotides read TGTGCCAGCATCCACGGCCCCCGGGACAGGGAACACGAGCAGTACTTC.

V gene TRBV11-2 combines with J gene TRBJ2-7; 12 bases line up with TRBD2. This CDR3 has 15 amino acids. Trimming removed 4 bases from V and 4 bases from J; junction bases left unmatched: 5. The germline gives CDR1 SGHAT, CDR2 FQNNGV. CDR3 protein: CASSWASGRVYEQYF. In DNA form, the CDR3 reads TGTGCCAGCAGCTGGGCTAGCGGGAGGGTATACGAGCAGTACTTC. The entire variable domain, with the rest obtained from reference TRBV11-2 and TRBJ2-7, is as follows: EAGVAQSPRYKIIEKRQSVAFWCNPISGHATLYWYQQILGQGPKLLIQFQNNGVVDDSQLPKDRFSAERLKGVDSTLKIQPAKLEDSAVYLCASSWASGRVYEQYFGPGTRLTVT.

The chain employs TRBV6-5 and TRBJ1-4; D possibly corresponds to TRBD1 (6 bases). The CDR3 consists of 15 residues. Germline-derived CDR1 and CDR2 are MNHEY and SVGAGI. V lost 7 bases, J lost 8 bases, and 20 bases lay in between. The CDR3 DNA reads TGTGCCAGCACCTTTCTTGGGGGCCCGGACGAAAAACTGTTTTTT. Translated, it gives CASTFLGGPDEKLFF.

The chain has TRBV9 and TRBJ1-1, with D maybe TRBD1 (6 bases). The germline V and J ends were trimmed by 0 bases and 8 bases, with 14 bases remaining between them. The CDR3 has 14 amino acids. CDR1 and CDR2 (germline): SGDLS, YYNGEE. The CDR3 here is CASSVAGGLMEAFF. In DNA form, the CDR3 reads TGTGCCAGCAGCGTAGCTGGGGGGCTGATGGAAGCTTTCTTT.

This clone has just one count. The chain uses TRBV28 and TRBJ2-7; possibly TRBD2 for D (6 bases). Trimming pared 5 bases from V and 6 bases from J, leaving 14 bases between. The germline V gene encodes CDR1 MDHEN and CDR2 SYDVKM. This CDR3 is built from 13 residues. The CDR3 protein is CASSTKLAPEQYF. The CDR3 DNA reads TGTGCCAGCAGTACGAAACTAGCACCCGAGCAGTACTTC.

The J gene is TRBJ1-1, the V gene TRBV29-1, with D possibly matching TRBD1 (5 bases). The V end was cut by 5 bases, the J end by 5 bases, with 18 bases between. This CDR3 spans 14 amino acids. CDR1 is SQVTM and CDR2 is ANQGSEA in the germline V gene. The CDR3 loop reads CSVRFPNWGTEAFF. In DNA form, the CDR3 reads TGCAGCGTTCGCTTCCCAAACTGGGGGACTGAAGCTTTCTTT.

This chain links TRBV9 with TRBJ1-2; the match to TRBD1 covers 7 bases. Germline V gene lookup returns CDR1 SGDLS and CDR2 YYNGEE. The length of the CDR3 is 15 residues. The V segment lost 4 bases and the J segment 9 bases; nucleotides outside the gene matches: 15. In nucleotides, the CDR3 is TGTGCCAGCAGCCCTAAGAACACTGCAGGGGGAAGCTACACCTTC. Protein product: CASSPKNTAGGSYTF.

The rearrangement joins TRBV6-1 to TRBJ2-7; possible D gene TRBD1, 6 bases. This CDR3 is 13 amino acids long. V was cut by 10 bases and J by 0 bases, with 13 bases left in between. Germline assignment: CDR1 MNHNS and CDR2 SASEGT. Here the CDR3 DNA reads TGTGCCACCAGGGGTCCGAGCTCCTACGAGCAGTACTTC. Amino acid sequence: CATRGPSSYEQYF.

This rearrangement joins TRBV7-2 to TRBJ1-2, with 10 bases lining up with TRBD1. Germline CDR1 is SGHTA and CDR2 is FQGNSA. The CDR3 covers 14 residues. The V segment lost 4 bases and the J segment 6 bases; nucleotides outside the gene matches: 5. CDR3 bases: TGTGCCAGCAGCTATAGTGGGACAGGGGATGGCTACACCTTC. It is translated as CASSYSGTGDGYTF.

The genes are TRBV5-1 and TRBJ2-5, with TRBD2 as a possible D gene (6 bases). Looked up from germline, CDR1 is SGHRS and CDR2 is YFSETQ. The CDR3 covers 13 residues. V lost 7 bases, J lost 5 bases, and 15 bases lay in between. The CDR3: CASAPAGLETQYF. Written as DNA, the CDR3 is TGCGCCAGCGCCCCGGCGGGGTTGGAGACCCAGTACTTC.

This chain uses TRBV27 with TRBJ2-7; perhaps D is TRBD1 or TRBD2 (6 bases each). CDR1 MNHEY and CDR2 SMNVEV come from the germline V gene (reference sequence). This CDR3 contains 13 residues. With 2 bases removed from V and 7 bases from J, the gap between germline ends came to 12 bases. The DNA for the CDR3 is TGTGCCAGCAGTTTAGGGGGGCCTCGGGAGCAGTACTTC. Amino acids: CASSLGGPREQYF.

The rearrangement links TRBV19 to TRBJ2-2; D is perhaps TRBD1 (5 bases). CDR1 and CDR2 (germline): LNHDA, SQIVND (reference sequence). V was shortened by 3 bases and J by 6 bases, with 14 bases between the two germline ends. The CDR3 contains 15 residues. This chain's CDR3 is CASSIPRQSAGELFF. The CDR3, as DNA: TGTGCCAGTAGTATCCCGAGACAGTCGGCCGGGGAGCTGTTTTTT.

The chain recombines TRBV6-1 with TRBJ2-7; 10 bases fit TRBD1. After removal of 2 bases from V and 6 bases from J, the junction contained 1 base not matched to a gene. Germline V gene lookup returns CDR1 MNHNS and CDR2 SASEGT. The CDR3 contains 13 residues. CDR3 in amino acids: CASSEWTGGEQYF. The CDR3 DNA sequence: TGTGCCAGCAGTGAATGGACAGGGGGCGAGCAGTACTTC.

The chain is built from TRBV4-2 and TRBJ2-7; 10 bases are a match to TRBD2. V was clipped by 1 base and J by 6 bases; unmatched bases: 15. CDR1 is LGHNA and CDR2 is YNFKEQ in the germline V gene. CDR3 length equals 18 residues. The CDR3 sequence: CASSQGQILAGELGEQYF. The CDR3 bases are TGTGCCAGCAGCCAAGGCCAAATCCTAGCGGGAGAGTTGGGCGAGCAGTACTTC.

As for this clone: Sequence at one end of the junction differs from germline and may be a read error. The chain uses TRBV27 and TRBJ2-5; 7 bases are shared with TRBD1. The V gene's germline CDR1 is MNHEY and CDR2 SMNVEV (reference sequence). The CDR3 contains 14 residues. The CDR3 bases are TGTGCCAGCAGTGTATCCGGGACAGATTGGGCCCAGTACTTC. Protein sequence: CASSVSGTDWAQYF.

In regard to this clone: The sample has other DNA sequences that encode this CDR3 too. V gene TRBV7-6 combines with J gene TRBJ2-7; unclear D gene. The V and J ends lost 3 bases and 6 bases respectively, with 15 bases between them. Germline V gene data show CDR1 as SGHVS and CDR2 as FNYEAQ. This CDR3 is 14 amino acids long. The CDR3 coding sequence is TGTGCCAGCAGCTTCGGGTCGGACGGTGGCGAGCAGTACTTC. Protein sequence: CASSFGSDGGEQYF.

This chain links TRBV5-1 with TRBJ2-2; a possible D gene is TRBD2 (6 bases). From germline, CDR1 is SGHRS and CDR2 YFSETQ. Deletions cut 5 bases from V and 5 bases from J, with 22 bases between. The CDR3 is made up of 17 amino acids. The CDR3 nucleotides read TGCGCCAGCAGAGGCACGACAGCGCGAGGAGGGACCGGGGAGCTGTTTTTT. Its protein product is CASRGTTARGGTGELFF. Filled out from reference TRBV5-1 and TRBJ2-2, the complete variable domain reads KAGVTQTPRYLIKTRGQQVTLSCSPISGHRSVSWYQQTPGQGLQFLFEYFSETQRNKGNFPGRFSGRQFSNSRSEMNVSTLELGDSALYLCASRGTTARGGTGELFFGEGSRLTVL.

The chain links TRBV9 to TRBJ2-1; 7 bases are shared with TRBD2. The J segment lost 5 bases and the V segment lost 0 bases, leaving 5 bases of the junction unmatched. Germline-derived CDR1 and CDR2 are SGDLS and YYNGEE. CDR3 length: 15 residues. The CDR3 spells CASSVGGGWDNEQFF. The CDR3 coding sequence is TGTGCCAGCAGCGTAGGCGGGGGATGGGACAATGAGCAGTTCTTC. The whole variable domain, filled in from reference TRBV9 and TRBJ2-1, reads DSGVTQTPKHLITATGQRVTLRCSPRSGDLSVYWYQQSLDQGLQFLIQYYNGEERAKGNILERFSAQQFPDLHSELNLSSLELGDSALYFCASSVGGGWDNEQFFGPGTRLTVL.

V and J are TRBV29-1 and TRBJ2-3; 9 nucleotides match TRBD2. Losses at the gene ends were 1 base for V and 2 bases for J; bases not matched to a gene: 4. The CDR3 loop spans 15 amino acids. From germline, CDR1 is SQVTM and CDR2 ANQGSEA. In DNA, the CDR3 is TGCAGCGTTGAAGGGACTAGCGACTTCACAGATACGCAGTATTTT. Protein: CSVEGTSDFTDTQYF.

This clone was found once. The chain carries TRBV6-1 and TRBJ2-7, with D hard to call. The CDR3 runs to 18 residues. Germline CDR1 reads MNHNS; CDR2 reads SASEGT. V was trimmed by 0 bases and J by 1 base, leaving 19 bases between them. The CDR3 sequence is CASSEAGVTRTLSYEQYF. The CDR3 bases are TGTGCCAGCAGTGAAGCTGGGGTAACGAGGACCCTTTCCTACGAGCAGTACTTC.

This clone was counted a few times. J is TRBJ1-5 and V is TRBV2; the D gene is possibly TRBD1 (6 bases). The CDR3 sequence is 15 residues long. Germline assignment: CDR1 SNHLY and CDR2 FYNNEI. Trimming left V 4 bases short and J 3 bases short, with 13 bases between. The CDR3 sequence: CASSGGRWPNQPQHF. CDR3 DNA sequence: TGTGCCAGCAGTGGGGGGCGGTGGCCCAATCAGCCCCAGCATTTT.